The 31 T cell receptor beta chains reported below all come from one sample, sequenced in a study of cytomegalovirus exposure and HLA in healthy donors. Only in-frame clones appear in the TCRdb table, and some are missing; sequencing was by immunoSEQ multiplex PCR. Among 55,000 to 70,000 clones listed, 75% to 95% were seen once. The sequenced material came from PBMCs. Receptors originate from a woman aged 25 to 39 in good health and CMV-seronegative.

The chain has TRBV19 and TRBJ2-1; 8 bases align to TRBD2. The CDR3 sequence is 14 residues long. With 10 bases clipped from V and 8 bases from J, the junction kept 13 bases outside the gene matches. Germline lookup yields CDR1 LNHDA and CDR2 SQIVND (reference sequence). The CDR3 protein is CATKSQGLADEQFF. CDR3 nucleotides: TGTGCCACAAAAAGTCAAGGACTAGCAGATGAGCAGTTCTTC.

This chain joins TRBV2 and TRBJ2-7; weak D call: TRBD1 (6 bases). Germline CDR1 reads SNHLY; CDR2 reads FYNNEI. With 2 bases removed from V and 0 bases from J, the gap between germline ends came to 23 bases. This CDR3 has 19 residues. The CDR3 spells CASSEPEDRPSRLSYEQYF. DNA of the CDR3: TGTGCCAGCAGTGAACCGGAGGACAGACCTTCCCGCCTCTCCTACGAGCAGTACTTC.

The chain uses TRBV5-5 and TRBJ1-2, with D uncertain. With 5 bases removed from V and 1 base from J, the gap between germline ends came to 12 bases. The germline V gene encodes CDR1 SGHKS and CDR2 YYEKEE (reference sequence). The CDR3 runs 14 residues. CDR3 sequence (DNA): TGTGCCAGCAGTGACAAACTTAATAACTATGGCTACACCTTC. Residues: CASSDKLNNYGYTF.

J is TRBJ2-1 and V is TRBV7-3, with TRBD2 matching 10 bases. The CDR3 spans 15 residues. Trimming took 2 bases from V and 11 from J; bases not matched to a gene: 9. The germline gives CDR1 SGHTA, CDR2 FQGTGA. The CDR3 sequence is CASSLALAGATKQFF. As DNA, the CDR3 is TGTGCCAGCAGCTTAGCTCTAGCGGGAGCCACCAAGCAGTTCTTC.

The chain is built from TRBV19 and TRBJ1-1; no reliable D call. The CDR3 loop spans 12 amino acids. Germline V gene lookup returns CDR1 LNHDA and CDR2 SQIVND (reference sequence). V was shortened by 4 bases and J by 6 bases, with 9 bases between the two germline ends. The CDR3 coding sequence is TGTGCCAGTAGTAATAATTTCGCTGAAGCTTTCTTT. It translates to CASSNNFAEAFF.

This clone was recorded once. This sequence joins TRBV2 and TRBJ2-5, with 7 bases aligning to TRBD1. In germline, CDR1 is SNHLY, CDR2 FYNNEI. This CDR3 has 13 amino acids. With V trimmed by 8 bases and J by 6 bases, 9 bases remained unmatched. The CDR3 DNA is TGTGCCAGCGAGAACGGACAGGACAAGACCCAGTACTTC. This encodes CASENGQDKTQYF.

The chain couples TRBV5-4 to TRBJ2-5; TRBD1 aligns across 8 bases. Germline assignment: CDR1 SGHNT and CDR2 YYREEE (reference sequence). CDR3 length: 15 amino acids. The V segment lost 4 bases and the J segment 5 bases; nucleotides outside the gene matches: 10. CDR3 amino acids: CASSGRTGRVETQYF. Written as DNA, the CDR3 is TGTGCCAGCAGCGGACGGACAGGGCGTGTGGAGACCCAGTACTTC. The variable domain in full, with the rest retrieved from reference TRBV5-4 and TRBJ2-5, is ETGVTQSPTHLIKTRGQQVTLRCSSQSGHNTVSWYQQALGQGPQFIFQYYREEENGRGNFPPRFSGLQFPNYSSELNVNALELDDSALYLCASSGRTGRVETQYFGPGTRLLVL.

The CDR3 coding sequence is TGTGCCAGCAGTTTATCATTTCCCCACAGGATGAACACTGAAGCTTTCTTT. Translated, it gives CASSLSFPHRMNTEAFF. J is TRBJ1-1 and V is TRBV27; D might be TRBD1 (5 bases). Germline V gives CDR1 MNHEY, CDR2 SMNVEV (reference sequence). V shed 0 bases and J shed 0 bases, with 14 bases lying between them. CDR3 length: 17 amino acids.

The chain recombines TRBV30 with TRBJ1-1; tentatively, D is TRBD1 (5 bases). The V gene's germline CDR1 is GTSNPN and CDR2 SVGIG (reference sequence). Trimming took off 1 base at V and 1 base at J, with 7 bases between the two ends. The CDR3 has 13 residues. The CDR3 reads CAWSATENTEAFF. As DNA, the CDR3 is TGTGCCTGGAGTGCGACAGAGAACACTGAAGCTTTCTTT.

The rearrangement joins TRBV27 to TRBJ1-2, with D possibly TRBD1 on 6 matching bases. Germline values: CDR1 MNHEY, CDR2 SMNVEV (reference sequence). CDR3 length: 14 amino acids. V lost 2 bases and J 7 bases, leaving 14 bases between the germline ends. CDR3 coding DNA: TGTGCCAGCAGTTTAGGGGGGGCTCTGCGTGGCTACACCTTC. Its translation is CASSLGGALRGYTF.

Written as DNA, the CDR3 is TGTGCCAGCAGCCCTTTTGAAGGACTAGCGGGGGAAGAGACCCAGTACTTC. Translating gives CASSPFEGLAGEETQYF. The gene calls are TRBV27 and TRBJ2-5; 13 bases match TRBD2. CDR1 is MNHEY, CDR2 SMNVEV, per germline (reference sequence). This CDR3 is 17 amino acids long. V trimming: 6 bases; J trimming: 3 bases; junction bases outside the gene matches: 10.

The chain links TRBV29-1 to TRBJ2-5; D may be TRBD1 (6 bases). V dropped 8 bases and J dropped 5 bases, with 12 bases sitting between them. Germline values: CDR1 SQVTM, CDR2 ANQGSEA. The CDR3 has 11 amino acids. The CDR3 sequence: CSLGAAETQYF. CDR3 coding DNA: TGCAGCTTGGGGGCAGCGGAGACCCAGTACTTC.

This rearrangement joins TRBV6-5 to TRBJ1-2; TRBD1 might be the D (6 bases). There are 14 residues in the CDR3. The V and J ends lost 0 bases and 3 bases respectively, with 8 bases between them. Germline CDR1 reads MNHEY; CDR2 reads SVGAGI. The CDR3 sequence: CASSYSSGDYGYTF. CDR3 in DNA: TGTGCCAGCAGTTACTCCTCAGGGGACTATGGCTACACCTTC.

The chain uses TRBV30 and TRBJ2-7; 10 bases are shared with TRBD2. Germline CDR1 is GTSNPN and CDR2 is SVGIG (reference sequence). The CDR3 totals 14 residues. The J segment lost 3 bases and the V segment lost 6 bases, leaving 8 bases of the junction unmatched. The CDR3 DNA sequence: TGTGCCTGCCCCCAGGCTAGCGGGAGCTACGAGCAGTACTTC. This gives the protein CACPQASGSYEQYF. Using reference TRBV30 and TRBJ2-7 for the parts outside the CDR3, the full variable domain is SQTIHQWPATLVQPVGSPLSLECTVEGTSNPNLYWYRQAAGRGLQLLFYSVGIGQISSEVPQNLSASRPQDRQFILSSKKLLLSDSGFYLCACPQASGSYEQYFGPGTRLTVT.

This rearrangement joins TRBV6-6 to TRBJ2-3; 7 bases line up with TRBD2. CDR3 size: 16 residues. The germline V gene has CDR1 MNHNY and CDR2 SVGAGI (reference sequence). J lost 4 bases, V lost 3 bases, and 10 bases had no gene match. Written as DNA, the CDR3 is TGTGCCAGCAGTTATTCGGCGGGAGACGGCGCAGATACGCAGTATTTT. This codes for CASSYSAGDGADTQYF.

This rearrangement joins TRBV28 to TRBJ1-1; D remains unclear. Per the germline V gene, CDR1 is MDHEN and CDR2 is SYDVKM. The CDR3 spans 13 residues. Trimming removed 6 bases from V and 2 bases from J, with 10 bases in between. The CDR3 DNA reads TGTGCCAGCAGCCAACAGAGAAACACTGAAGCTTTCTTT. This encodes CASSQQRNTEAFF.

The chain has TRBV5-8 and TRBJ1-1, with 8 bases matching TRBD1. The CDR3 totals 14 residues. CDR1 and CDR2 (germline): SGHTS, YDEGEE. The J segment lost 4 bases and the V segment lost 0 bases, leaving 2 bases of the junction unmatched. CDR3 region: CASSLEQGGTEAFF. In DNA form, the CDR3 reads TGTGCCAGCAGCTTGGAACAGGGGGGCACTGAAGCTTTCTTT.

The gene calls are TRBV9 and TRBJ2-2; D remains unclear. The CDR3 covers 15 residues. V lost 4 bases to trimming and J lost 2 bases, with 12 bases between them. Germline V gene data show CDR1 as SGDLS and CDR2 as YYNGEE. CDR3 residues: CASSPSVVNTGELFF. The CDR3 region has the DNA TGTGCCAGCAGCCCATCAGTGGTTAACACCGGGGAGCTGTTTTTT.

The chain joins TRBV11-2 to TRBJ2-5, with D perhaps TRBD1 (5 bases). With 4 bases removed from V and 2 bases from J, the gap between germline ends came to 11 bases. CDR1 is SGHAT and CDR2 is FQNNGV in the germline V gene. The CDR3 sequence is 14 residues long. The CDR3 is CASSSRQPQETQYF. As DNA, the CDR3 is TGTGCCAGCAGCTCAAGACAGCCGCAAGAGACCCAGTACTTC.

The gene calls are TRBV30 and TRBJ2-3, with unresolved D. The V end lost 3 bases, the J end lost 3 bases, and 16 bases lay between the germline ends. Per germline, CDR1 GTSNPN and CDR2 SVGIG (reference sequence). The CDR3 runs to 15 residues. The CDR3 reads CAWSASVSRTDTQYF. The CDR3, as DNA: TGTGCCTGGAGCGCGTCGGTTTCCCGTACAGATACGCAGTATTTT.

The chain is built from TRBV5-1 and TRBJ1-1, with D uncertain. CDR1 and CDR2 from the germline V gene are SGHRS and YFSETQ. V was pared by 4 bases and J by 1 base, with 14 bases between. The CDR3 extends over 15 amino acids. Here the CDR3 DNA reads TGCGCCAGCAGCCCAACCGGGGATACGAACACTGAAGCTTTCTTT. Its protein is CASSPTGDTNTEAFF.

This rearrangement joins TRBV6-1 to TRBJ1-5, with D possibly being TRBD1 (6 bases). Trimming took 6 bases from V and 3 from J, leaving 12 bases between them. This CDR3 region has 14 residues. CDR1 and CDR2 (germline): MNHNS, SASEGT. CDR3 in amino acids: CASRQGDNNQPQHF. The CDR3 nucleotides are TGTGCCAGCAGACAGGGAGACAACAATCAGCCCCAGCATTTT.

This clone was picked up a small number of times. Other DNA sequences in this sample translate to the same CDR3. This chain links TRBV19 with TRBJ1-1, with D possibly matching TRBD1 (5 bases). This CDR3 is 13 amino acids long. Trimming removed 5 bases at V and 2 bases at J, with 9 bases between. Germline V gene lookup returns CDR1 LNHDA and CDR2 SQIVND (reference sequence). Here the CDR3 reads CASSLQGNTEAFF. CDR3 nucleotides: TGTGCCAGTAGTCTTCAGGGAAACACTGAAGCTTTCTTT.

The chain combines TRBV11-3 with TRBJ2-3; tentative D call: TRBD2 (5 bases). The CDR3 has 13 amino acids. The germline gives CDR1 SGHNT, CDR2 YENEEA. With 5 bases removed from V and 4 bases from J, the gap between germline ends came to 10 bases. In DNA, the CDR3 is TGTGCCAGCAGCGGGAGTCACGCAGATACGCAGTATTTT. Protein sequence: CASSGSHADTQYF.

This clone was counted a single time. This CDR3 is CASSQGQGGSPYEQYF. CDR3 nucleotides: TGTGCCAGCAGTCAAGGACAGGGTGGCAGCCCCTACGAGCAGTACTTC. This chain links TRBV6-6 with TRBJ2-7, with 8 nucleotides matching TRBD1. The CDR3 has 16 amino acids. The junction had 11 bases not matched to a gene; V was cut back by 5 bases and J by 2 bases. CDR1 is MNHNY and CDR2 is SVGAGI in the germline V gene (reference sequence).

The chain recombines TRBV19 with TRBJ1-5; tentative D call: TRBD1 (5 bases). V gave up 6 bases and J gave up 5 bases, with 20 bases separating them. The CDR3 is 16 amino acids. Looked up from germline, CDR1 is LNHDA and CDR2 is SQIVND (reference sequence). CDR3 sequence (DNA): TGTGCCAGTAGCATTCCGGGACTAACAAGTCATCAGCCCCAGCATTTT. This codes for CASSIPGLTSHQPQHF.

The chain uses TRBV28 and TRBJ1-5; the D gene is possibly TRBD1 (5 bases). Trimming took 1 base from V and 4 from J, leaving 11 bases between them. The CDR3 runs to 15 residues. CDR1 is MDHEN and CDR2 is SYDVKM in the germline V gene. In DNA form, the CDR3 reads TGTGCCAGCAGTTTATCAGGGAGGAAGAATCAGCCCCAGCATTTT. Its translation: CASSLSGRKNQPQHF.

V is TRBV30 and J is TRBJ1-2; D uncertain. V lost 3 bases to trimming and J lost 8 bases, with 10 bases between them. Per the germline V gene, CDR1 is GTSNPN and CDR2 is SVGIG (reference sequence). The CDR3 totals 11 residues. CDR3 nucleotide sequence: TGTGCCTGGAGCAGCCCGGGAGGCTACACCTTC. Translated: CAWSSPGGYTF.

The chain joins TRBV7-8 to TRBJ1-2, with D perhaps matching TRBD1 (5 bases). Germline V gives CDR1 SGHVS, CDR2 FQNEAQ. This CDR3 is built from 14 residues. Trimming removed 5 bases at V and 6 bases at J, with 16 bases between. CDR3 in amino acids: CASSHGHTSDGYTF. The CDR3, as DNA: TGTGCCAGCAGCCACGGACACACAAGCGATGGCTACACCTTC. Full variable domain (missing parts from reference TRBV7-8 and TRBJ1-2): GAGVSQSPRYKVAKRGQDVALRCDPISGHVSLFWYQQALGQGPEFLTYFQNEAQLDKSGLPSDRFFAERPEGSVSTLKIQRTQQEDSAVYLCASSHGHTSDGYTFGSGTRLTVV.

The chain recombines TRBV4-2 with TRBJ2-7; 10 nucleotides line up with TRBD2. V lost 5 bases and J lost 3; bases outside the gene matches: 7. The CDR3 extends over 15 amino acids. In germline, CDR1 is LGHNA, CDR2 YNFKEQ. CDR3 nucleotides: TGTGCCAGCAGCTTCGGGCAGCGGGAGGGCTACGAGCAGTACTTC. Translated: CASSFGQREGYEQYF.

This sequence joins TRBV2 and TRBJ1-1; 7 nucleotides agree with TRBD1. The junction had 4 bases not matched to a gene; V was cut back by 8 bases and J by 4 bases. This CDR3 comprises 12 residues. The V gene's germline CDR1 is SNHLY and CDR2 FYNNEI. CDR3 in DNA: TGTGCCAGCGGATGGACAGGCACTGAAGCTTTCTTT. Translation gives CASGWTGTEAFF.